This T cell receptor (beta chain) was recorded in a study of CD8+ T cells in alopecia areata. Study details: The drug, oral tofacitinib, was given to treated patients at 5 to 10 mg twice daily.

In each case, RNA was isolated and then reverse transcribed into cDNA as the sequencing template. Generated by immunoSEQ multiplex PCR, the TCRdb table keeps only in-frame clones and is missing some. The table shows 150,000 or so clones, with around 87% occurring only once. Alopecia areata patients provided lesional scalp punch biopsies and peripheral blood, both collected for the study. A FACSAria was used to sort CD4+ and CD8+ T cells. These cells came from PBMCs. This CDR3 region has 12 residues. Germline CDR1 SNHLY, CDR2 FYNNEI. Trimming removed 10 bases from V and 7 bases from J, with 17 bases in between.

This TCR came from a human donor with alopecia areata. This chain connects TRBV2 to TRBJ2-7, with unresolved D. This material consisted of CD8+ T cells sorted from blood, taken at week 0. As DNA, the CDR3 is TGTGCCACCCGTTACTCCACTTGGGAGCAGTACTTC. Its protein is CATRYSTWEQYF.